Below are 7 T cell receptor beta chains sequenced from a single sample in a study of blood T cell repertoires in COVID-19. Libraries were prepared by immunoSEQ multiplex PCR; TCRdb keeps only in-frame clonotypes and omits some of them. In the table there are under 150,000 clones, approximately 84% of which are singletons. The sample taken for sequencing was peripheral blood. These receptors came from a human donor in a cohort sampled during active COVID-19.

V is TRBV4-1 and J is TRBJ2-1, with TRBD1 matching over 7 bases. The V gene's germline CDR1 is MGHRA and CDR2 YSYEKL. The CDR3 is made up of 16 amino acids. With 3 bases clipped from V and 4 bases from J, the junction kept 9 bases outside the gene matches. The CDR3 loop reads CASSQFTGANYNEQFF. The CDR3, as DNA: TGCGCCAGCAGCCAGTTCACAGGGGCGAATTACAATGAGCAGTTCTTC.

This chain links TRBV11-2 with TRBJ2-7, with TRBD2 as a possible D gene (5 bases). V lost 6 bases to trimming and J lost 6 bases, with 9 bases between them. This CDR3 contains 11 residues. Germline values: CDR1 SGHAT, CDR2 FQNNGV. The CDR3 loop reads CASSLGSEQYF. CDR3 DNA sequence: TGTGCCAGCAGTCTAGGGAGCGAGCAGTACTTC.

J is TRBJ2-7 and V is TRBV18; D gene unclear. Germline V CDR1 and CDR2: KGHSH, LQKENI. The CDR3 loop spans 15 amino acids. V was clipped by 3 bases and J by 0 bases, with 12 bases between them. CDR3 sequence: CASSPSRYSSYEQYF. The CDR3 DNA follows: TGTGCCAGCTCACCTTCCCGGTATAGCTCCTACGAGCAGTACTTC.

The rearrangement links TRBV7-9 to TRBJ2-1, with TRBD1 matching 12 bases. Germline V lookup: CDR1 SEHNR, CDR2 FQNEAQ (reference sequence). The junction had 3 bases not matched to a gene; V was cut back by 6 bases and J by 6 bases. This CDR3 is 14 amino acids long. The CDR3 coding sequence is TGTGCCAGCAGACCGGGACAGGGGGCCAATGAGCAGTTCTTC. This gives the protein CASRPGQGANEQFF.

This sequence joins TRBV4-1 and TRBJ1-5; 7 bases are shared with TRBD1. Germline trimming cut 1 base from V and 3 bases from J; bases unmatched to any gene: 6. Germline CDR1 is MGHRA and CDR2 is YSYEKL. This CDR3 is built from 16 residues. The CDR3 region is CASSQGQGPNNQPQHF. The CDR3 coding sequence is TGCGCCAGCAGCCAAGGACAGGGCCCGAACAATCAGCCCCAGCATTTT.

The V call is TRBV7-9, the J call TRBJ2-1, with a possible D match to TRBD1 (6 bases). The V end was cut by 8 bases, the J end by 4 bases, with 15 bases between. There are 14 residues in the CDR3. Germline CDR1 SEHNR, CDR2 FQNEAQ (reference sequence). The CDR3 sequence: CASVRQDNYNEQFF. CDR3 bases: TGTGCCAGCGTTAGACAGGACAATTACAATGAGCAGTTCTTC.

This chain joins TRBV5-5 and TRBJ1-2; 7 positions match TRBD1. Germline V gene data show CDR1 as SGHKS and CDR2 as YYEKEE (reference sequence). J gave up 4 bases and V 3 bases, and 9 bases lay outside the gene matches. This CDR3 has 15 residues. This chain's CDR3 is CASSSQGGGPYGYTF. CDR3 DNA: TGTGCCAGCAGCTCCCAGGGGGGAGGCCCCTATGGCTACACCTTC.